What follows is one TCR beta chain and its context. This entry is derived from a study of blood T cell repertoires in COVID-19. Assay: immunoSEQ multiplex PCR; the TCRdb copy retains only in-frame clones and omits some. Of tens of thousands of clones in the sample, approximately 87% are singletons; the top ten hold under 4.5%. The sequence was obtained from a human donor in a cohort sampled during active COVID-19. Sequencing was done on a sample of peripheral blood.

As DNA, the CDR3 is TGCGCCAGCAGCCAAGGGCCGGGAGTGGGCAATGAGCAGTTCTTC. The encoded protein is CASSQGPGVGNEQFF. This chain uses TRBV4-1 with TRBJ2-1; D is possibly TRBD2 (6 bases). From germline, CDR1 is MGHRA and CDR2 YSYEKL. The CDR3 length is 15 residues. V was clipped by 1 base and J by 6 bases, with 13 bases between them.